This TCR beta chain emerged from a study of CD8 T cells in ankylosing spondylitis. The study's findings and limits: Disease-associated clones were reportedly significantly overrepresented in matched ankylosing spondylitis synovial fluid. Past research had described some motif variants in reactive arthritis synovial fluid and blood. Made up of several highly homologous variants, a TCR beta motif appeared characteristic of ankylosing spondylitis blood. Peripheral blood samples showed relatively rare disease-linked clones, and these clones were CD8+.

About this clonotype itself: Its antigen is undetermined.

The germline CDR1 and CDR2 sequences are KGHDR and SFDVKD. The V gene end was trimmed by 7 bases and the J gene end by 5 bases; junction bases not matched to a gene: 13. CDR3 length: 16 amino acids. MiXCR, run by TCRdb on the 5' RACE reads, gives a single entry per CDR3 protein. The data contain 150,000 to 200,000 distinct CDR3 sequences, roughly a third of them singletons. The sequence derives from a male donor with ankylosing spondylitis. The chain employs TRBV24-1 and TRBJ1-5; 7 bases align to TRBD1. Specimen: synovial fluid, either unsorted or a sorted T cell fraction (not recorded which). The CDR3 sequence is CATRGTGTVAYQPQHF. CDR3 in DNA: TGTGCCACCAGGGGCACCGGGACAGTGGCATATCAGCCCCAGCATTTT.